This passage covers 4 T cell receptor beta chains from one sample sequenced in a study of cytotoxic CD8 clonotypes in ibrutinib-treated CLL. Libraries were prepared by immunoSEQ multiplex PCR; TCRdb keeps only in-frame clonotypes and omits some of them. The table records fewer than 45,000 clones, roughly two thirds of them present only once. The material sequenced was PBMCs, taken at disease progression, from a patient treated with ibrutinib. The receptors were gathered from a human donor with chronic lymphocytic leukemia.

This clone was seen a few times. The chain's CDR3 is CASSQDPGSAFF. The DNA for the CDR3 is TGTGCCAGCAGCCAAGATCCCGGTTCGGCTTTCTTT. The V call is TRBV4-2, the J call TRBJ1-1, with D unresolved. Germline loops: CDR1 LGHNA, CDR2 YNFKEQ. The CDR3 covers 12 residues. Trimming removed 0 bases at V and 11 bases at J, with 10 bases between.

V is TRBV5-1 and J is TRBJ2-1; TRBD2 aligns across 12 bases. V lost 3 bases to trimming and J lost 8 bases; unmatched junction nucleotides: 6. The germline V gene has CDR1 SGHRS and CDR2 YFSETQ. CDR3 length: 15 residues. The CDR3 nucleotides read TGCGCCAGCAGCTCGCTAGCGGGAGGGAACCATGAGCAGTTCTTC. Translating it yields CASSSLAGGNHEQFF.

This chain uses TRBV11-2 with TRBJ2-3; 7 nucleotides line up with TRBD1. The ends lost 5 bases at V and 4 bases at J; junction bases unmatched: 6. Germline lookup yields CDR1 SGHAT and CDR2 FQNNGV. The CDR3 contains 14 residues. In DNA, the CDR3 is TGTGCCAGCAGCACCCGGGACAGATCAGATACGCAGTATTTT. It yields the protein CASSTRDRSDTQYF.

This chain connects TRBV19 to TRBJ2-4, with 11 bases lining up with TRBD1. The CDR3 has 17 residues. The germline V gene encodes CDR1 LNHDA and CDR2 SQIVND (reference sequence). J gave up 7 bases and V 5 bases, and 13 bases lay outside the gene matches. The CDR3 DNA is TGTGCCAGTAGTCCACGGACAGGGGGCGTAATGAGGAACATTCAGTACTTC. As protein: CASSPRTGGVMRNIQYF.